This T cell receptor beta chain emerged from a study of monozygotic twins with inflammatory bowel disease. Each sample had eight separate cDNA synthesis reactions. During cDNA synthesis, UMIs that each contained a 6-nucleotide sample barcode were added by means of template switching. TCRdb re-called the 5' RACE reads, yielding one record per CDR3 amino acid sequence without DNA. The listing contains roughly 100,000 distinct CDR3 sequences. Looked up from germline, CDR1 is SGHNT and CDR2 is YYREEE (reference sequence). The CDR3 spans 15 residues. The J gene is TRBJ2-2, the V gene TRBV5-4; TCRdb names TRBD2, which stays unverified in the absence of DNA. The receptor was derived from a human donor with ulcerative colitis or Crohn's disease, or a healthy co-twin of an affected twin (not recorded which). Sequenced material: blood. Here the CDR3 reads CASALGASKTGELFF.